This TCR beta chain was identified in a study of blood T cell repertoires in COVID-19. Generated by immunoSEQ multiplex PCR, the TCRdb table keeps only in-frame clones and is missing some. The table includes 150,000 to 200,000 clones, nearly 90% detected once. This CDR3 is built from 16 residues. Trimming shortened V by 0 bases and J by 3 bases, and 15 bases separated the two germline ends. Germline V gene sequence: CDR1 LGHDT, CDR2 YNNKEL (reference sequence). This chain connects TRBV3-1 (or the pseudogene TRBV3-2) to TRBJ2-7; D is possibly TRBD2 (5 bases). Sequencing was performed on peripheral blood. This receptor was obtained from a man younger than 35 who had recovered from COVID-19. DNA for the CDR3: TGTGCCAGCAGCCAAGATCGGCGGGCTACTTTCTACGAGCAGTACTTC. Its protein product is CASSQDRRATFYEQYF.